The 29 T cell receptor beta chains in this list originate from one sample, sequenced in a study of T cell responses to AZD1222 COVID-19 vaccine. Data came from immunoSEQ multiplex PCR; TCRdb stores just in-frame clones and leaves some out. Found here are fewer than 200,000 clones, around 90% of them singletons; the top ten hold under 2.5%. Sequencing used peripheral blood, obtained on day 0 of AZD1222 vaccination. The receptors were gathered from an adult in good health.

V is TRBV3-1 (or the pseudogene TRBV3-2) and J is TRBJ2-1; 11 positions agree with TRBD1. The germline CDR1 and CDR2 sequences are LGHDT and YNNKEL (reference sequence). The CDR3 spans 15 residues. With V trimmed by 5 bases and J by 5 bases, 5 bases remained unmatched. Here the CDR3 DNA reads TGTGCCAGCAGCTCCGGGACAGGGGGTCACAATGAGCAGTTCTTC. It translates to CASSSGTGGHNEQFF.

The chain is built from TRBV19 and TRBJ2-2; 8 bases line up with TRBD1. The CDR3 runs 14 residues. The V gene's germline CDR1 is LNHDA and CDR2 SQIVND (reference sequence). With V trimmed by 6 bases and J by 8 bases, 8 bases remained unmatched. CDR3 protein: CASRQLQGDGELFF. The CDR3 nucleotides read TGTGCCAGTAGACAATTACAGGGGGATGGGGAGCTGTTTTTT.

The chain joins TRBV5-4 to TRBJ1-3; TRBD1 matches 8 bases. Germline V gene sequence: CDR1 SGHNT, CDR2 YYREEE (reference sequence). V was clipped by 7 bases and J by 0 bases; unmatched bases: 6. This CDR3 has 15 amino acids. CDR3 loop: CASGRQGSSGNTIYF. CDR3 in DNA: TGTGCCAGCGGGAGACAGGGGAGCTCTGGAAACACCATATATTTT. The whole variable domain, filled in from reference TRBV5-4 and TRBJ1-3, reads ETGVTQSPTHLIKTRGQQVTLRCSSQSGHNTVSWYQQALGQGPQFIFQYYREEENGRGNFPPRFSGLQFPNYSSELNVNALELDDSALYLCASGRQGSSGNTIYFGEGSWLTVV.

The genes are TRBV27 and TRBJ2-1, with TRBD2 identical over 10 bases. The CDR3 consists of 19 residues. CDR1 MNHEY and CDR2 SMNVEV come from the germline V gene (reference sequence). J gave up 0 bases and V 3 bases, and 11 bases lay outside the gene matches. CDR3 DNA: TGTGCCAGCAGTTTCACAGGTAGGGGACTAGCGAACTCCTACAATGAGCAGTTCTTC. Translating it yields CASSFTGRGLANSYNEQFF.

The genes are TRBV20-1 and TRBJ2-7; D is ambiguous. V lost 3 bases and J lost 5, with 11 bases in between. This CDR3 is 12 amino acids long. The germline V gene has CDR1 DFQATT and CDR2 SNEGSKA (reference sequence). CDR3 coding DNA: TGCAGTGCTAGTAGCCAGACACACGAGCAGTACTTC. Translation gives CSASSQTHEQYF.

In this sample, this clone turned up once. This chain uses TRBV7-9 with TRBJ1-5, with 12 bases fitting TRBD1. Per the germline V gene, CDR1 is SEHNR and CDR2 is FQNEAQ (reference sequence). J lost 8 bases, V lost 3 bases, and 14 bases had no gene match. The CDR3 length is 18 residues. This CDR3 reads CASSLLPGGGTGGEPQHF. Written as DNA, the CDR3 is TGTGCCAGCAGCTTGCTGCCAGGGGGTGGGACAGGGGGCGAGCCCCAGCATTTT.

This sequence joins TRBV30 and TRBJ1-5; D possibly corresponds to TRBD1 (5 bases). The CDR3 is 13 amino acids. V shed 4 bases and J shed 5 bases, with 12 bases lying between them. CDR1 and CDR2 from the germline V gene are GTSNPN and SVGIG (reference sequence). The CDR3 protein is CAWNRDGDQPQHF. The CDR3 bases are TGTGCCTGGAACCGGGACGGGGATCAGCCCCAGCATTTT.

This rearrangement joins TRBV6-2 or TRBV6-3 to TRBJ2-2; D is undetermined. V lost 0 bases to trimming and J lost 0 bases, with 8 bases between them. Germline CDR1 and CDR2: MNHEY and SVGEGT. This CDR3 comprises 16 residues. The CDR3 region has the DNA TGTGCCAGCAGTTACTCGCTCTCCCCGAACACCGGGGAGCTGTTTTTT. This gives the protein CASSYSLSPNTGELFF.

CDR3 sequence (DNA): TGTGCCAGCAGTTCAGGGTCCGGGGAGCTGTTTTTT. It is translated as CASSSGSGELFF. The chain couples TRBV5-8 to TRBJ2-2, with D possibly matching TRBD1 (5 bases). The germline V gene encodes CDR1 SGHTS and CDR2 YDEGEE. V was pared by 5 bases and J by 6 bases, with 8 bases between. The CDR3 extends over 12 amino acids.

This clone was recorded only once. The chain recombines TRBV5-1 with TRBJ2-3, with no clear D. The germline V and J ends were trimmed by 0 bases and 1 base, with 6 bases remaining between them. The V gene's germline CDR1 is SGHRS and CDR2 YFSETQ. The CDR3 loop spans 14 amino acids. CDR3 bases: TGCGCCAGCAGCTTGGGTTGGGGCACAGATACGCAGTATTTT. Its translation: CASSLGWGTDTQYF.

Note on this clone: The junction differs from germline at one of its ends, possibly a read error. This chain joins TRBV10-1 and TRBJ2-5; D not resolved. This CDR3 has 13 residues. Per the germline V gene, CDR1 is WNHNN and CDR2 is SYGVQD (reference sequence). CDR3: CASSELNPWFLDF. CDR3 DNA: TGCGCCAGCAGTGAGTTGAACCCCTGGTTCTTAGACTTC.

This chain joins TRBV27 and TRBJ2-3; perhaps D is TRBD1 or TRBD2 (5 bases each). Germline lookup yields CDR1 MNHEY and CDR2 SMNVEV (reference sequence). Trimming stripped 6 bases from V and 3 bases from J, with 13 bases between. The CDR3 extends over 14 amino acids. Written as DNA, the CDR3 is TGTGCCAGCAGCCTATTATGGGGGACAGATACGCAGTATTTT. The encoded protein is CASSLLWGTDTQYF.

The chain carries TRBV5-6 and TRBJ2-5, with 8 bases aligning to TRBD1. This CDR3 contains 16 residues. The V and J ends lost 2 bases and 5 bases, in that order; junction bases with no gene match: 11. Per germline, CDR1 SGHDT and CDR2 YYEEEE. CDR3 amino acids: CASSLSGTGWFETQYF. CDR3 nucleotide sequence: TGTGCCAGCAGCTTATCCGGGACAGGTTGGTTCGAGACCCAGTACTTC.

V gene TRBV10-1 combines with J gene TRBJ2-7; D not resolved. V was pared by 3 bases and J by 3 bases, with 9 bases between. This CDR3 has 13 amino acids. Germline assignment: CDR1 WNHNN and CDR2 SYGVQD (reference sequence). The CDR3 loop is CASSDADRYEQYF. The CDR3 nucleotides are TGCGCCAGCAGTGATGCGGACCGCTACGAGCAGTACTTC.

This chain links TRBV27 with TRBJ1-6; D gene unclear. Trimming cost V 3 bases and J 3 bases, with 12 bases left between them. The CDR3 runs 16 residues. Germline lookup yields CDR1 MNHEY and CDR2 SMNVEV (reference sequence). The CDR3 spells CASSFSGQIYNSPLHF. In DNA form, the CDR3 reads TGTGCCAGCAGTTTTAGCGGGCAGATCTATAATTCACCCCTCCACTTT.

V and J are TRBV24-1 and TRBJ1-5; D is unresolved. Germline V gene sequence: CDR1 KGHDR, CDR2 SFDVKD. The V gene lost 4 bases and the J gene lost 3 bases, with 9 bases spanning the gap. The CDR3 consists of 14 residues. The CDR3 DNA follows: TGTGCCACCAGTGAGTCCCAGGTCAATCAGCCCCAGCATTTT. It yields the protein CATSESQVNQPQHF.

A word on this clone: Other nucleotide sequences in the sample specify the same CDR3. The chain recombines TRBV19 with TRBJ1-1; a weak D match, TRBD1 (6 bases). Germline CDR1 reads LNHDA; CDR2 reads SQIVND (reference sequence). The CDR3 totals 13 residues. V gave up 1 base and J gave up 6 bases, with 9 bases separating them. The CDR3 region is CASSIGGGPEAFF. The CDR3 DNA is TGTGCCAGTAGTATAGGAGGGGGACCTGAAGCTTTCTTT. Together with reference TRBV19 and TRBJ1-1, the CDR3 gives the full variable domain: DGGITQSPKYLFRKEGQNVTLSCEQNLNHDAMYWYRQDPGQGLRLIYYSQIVNDFQKGDIAEGYSVSREKKESFPLTVTSAQKNPTAFYLCASSIGGGPEAFFGQGTRLTVV.

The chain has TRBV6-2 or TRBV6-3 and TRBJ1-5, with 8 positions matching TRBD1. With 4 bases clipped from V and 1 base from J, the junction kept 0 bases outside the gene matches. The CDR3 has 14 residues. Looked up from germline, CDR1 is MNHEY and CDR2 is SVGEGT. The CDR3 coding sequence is TGTGCCAGCAGTTGGACAGGGAGCAATCAGCCCCAGCATTTT. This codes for CASSWTGSNQPQHF.

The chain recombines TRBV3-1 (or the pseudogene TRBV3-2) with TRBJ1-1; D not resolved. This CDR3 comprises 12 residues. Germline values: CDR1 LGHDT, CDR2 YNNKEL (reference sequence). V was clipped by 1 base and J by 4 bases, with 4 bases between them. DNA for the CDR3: TGTGCCAGCAGCCAAGTTGGCACTGAAGCTTTCTTT. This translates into CASSQVGTEAFF.

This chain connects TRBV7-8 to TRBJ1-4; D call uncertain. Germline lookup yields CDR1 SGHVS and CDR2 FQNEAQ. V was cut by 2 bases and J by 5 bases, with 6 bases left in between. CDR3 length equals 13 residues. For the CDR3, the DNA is TGTGCCAGCAGCTTACAAGTGAATGAAAAACTGTTTTTT. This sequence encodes CASSLQVNEKLFF.

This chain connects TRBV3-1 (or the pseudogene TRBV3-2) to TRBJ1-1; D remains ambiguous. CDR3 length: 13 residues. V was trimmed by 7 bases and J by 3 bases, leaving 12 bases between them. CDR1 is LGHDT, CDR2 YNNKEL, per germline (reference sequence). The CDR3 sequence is CASTTTEDTEAFF. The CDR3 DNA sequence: TGTGCCAGCACCACGACGGAAGACACTGAAGCTTTCTTT.

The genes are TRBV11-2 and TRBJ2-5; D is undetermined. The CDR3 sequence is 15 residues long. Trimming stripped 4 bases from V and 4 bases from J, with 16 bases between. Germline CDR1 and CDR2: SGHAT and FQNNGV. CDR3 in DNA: TGTGCCAGCAGCTCCTCGACACCCGGCCCAGAGACCCAGTACTTC. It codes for CASSSSTPGPETQYF.

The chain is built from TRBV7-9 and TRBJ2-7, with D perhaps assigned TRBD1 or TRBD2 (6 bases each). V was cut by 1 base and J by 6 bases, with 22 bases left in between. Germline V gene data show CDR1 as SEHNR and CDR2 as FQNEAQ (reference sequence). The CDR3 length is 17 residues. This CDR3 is CASSLEVSGGLPIEQYF. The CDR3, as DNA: TGTGCCAGCAGCTTAGAGGTTTCTGGGGGGCTCCCTATCGAGCAGTACTTC.

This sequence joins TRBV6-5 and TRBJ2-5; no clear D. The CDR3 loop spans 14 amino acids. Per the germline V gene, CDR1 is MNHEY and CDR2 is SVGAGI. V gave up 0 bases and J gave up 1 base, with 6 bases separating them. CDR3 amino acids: CASSYSRVQETQYF. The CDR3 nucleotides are TGTGCCAGCAGTTACTCTAGGGTCCAAGAGACCCAGTACTTC.

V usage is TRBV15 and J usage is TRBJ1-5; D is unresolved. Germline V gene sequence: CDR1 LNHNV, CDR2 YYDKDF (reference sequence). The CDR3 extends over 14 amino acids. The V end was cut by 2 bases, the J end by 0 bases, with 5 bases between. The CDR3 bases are TGTGCCACCAGCAGATCATCTAGCAATCAGCCCCAGCATTTT. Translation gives CATSRSSSNQPQHF.

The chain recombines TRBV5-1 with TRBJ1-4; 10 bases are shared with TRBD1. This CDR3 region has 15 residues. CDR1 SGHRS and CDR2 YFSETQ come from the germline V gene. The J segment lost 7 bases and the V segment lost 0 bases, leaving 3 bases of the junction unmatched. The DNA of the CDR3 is TGCGCCAGCAGCTTGGACGGGACAGGGGTTGAAAAACTGTTTTTT. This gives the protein CASSLDGTGVEKLFF. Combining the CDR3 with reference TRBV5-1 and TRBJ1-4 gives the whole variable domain KAGVTQTPRYLIKTRGQQVTLSCSPISGHRSVSWYQQTPGQGLQFLFEYFSETQRNKGNFPGRFSGRQFSNSRSEMNVSTLELGDSALYLCASSLDGTGVEKLFFGSGTQLSVL.

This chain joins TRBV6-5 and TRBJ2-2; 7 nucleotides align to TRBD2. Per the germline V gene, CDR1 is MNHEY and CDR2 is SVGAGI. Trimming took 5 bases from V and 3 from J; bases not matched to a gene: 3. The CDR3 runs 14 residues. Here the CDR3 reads CASSPSGYTGELFF. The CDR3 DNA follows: TGTGCCAGCAGTCCTAGCGGCTACACCGGGGAGCTGTTTTTT.

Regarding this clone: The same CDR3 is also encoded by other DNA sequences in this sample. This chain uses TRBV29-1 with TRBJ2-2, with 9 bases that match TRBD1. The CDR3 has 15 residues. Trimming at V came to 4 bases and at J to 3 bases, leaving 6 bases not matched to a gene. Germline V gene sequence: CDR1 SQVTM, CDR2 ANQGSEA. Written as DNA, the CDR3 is TGCAGCGTTGCCCCCGGGACAGGGTACACCGGGGAGCTGTTTTTT. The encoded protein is CSVAPGTGYTGELFF.

CDR3 residues: CASSFTIPRGSTDTQYF. The CDR3 DNA reads as TGTGCCAGCAGTTTCACTATTCCCAGGGGAAGCACAGATACGCAGTATTTT. This sequence joins TRBV27 and TRBJ2-3, with D possibly matching TRBD1 (6 bases). Looked up from germline, CDR1 is MNHEY and CDR2 is SMNVEV (reference sequence). V dropped 3 bases and J dropped 0 bases, with 16 bases sitting between them. The CDR3 loop spans 17 amino acids.